What follows are 27 T cell receptor beta chains derived from one specimen sequenced in a study of T cell responses to AZD1222 COVID-19 vaccine. TCRdb keeps only in-frame clones here, not all; method: immunoSEQ multiplex PCR. The repertoire has approximately 100,000 clones, around nine tenths of them found once; the top ten carry about 12%. This material consisted of peripheral blood, taken on day 0 of AZD1222 vaccination. These receptors all stem from an adult in good health.

The chain recombines TRBV6-5 with TRBJ1-2; tentatively, D is TRBD1 (6 bases). There are 15 residues in the CDR3. V lost 0 bases, J lost 4 bases, and 12 bases lay in between. The germline V gene encodes CDR1 MNHEY and CDR2 SVGAGI. CDR3 loop: CASSYSGGRLYGYTF. The DNA for the CDR3 is TGTGCCAGCAGTTACTCTGGGGGGCGCCTCTATGGCTACACCTTC.

V usage is TRBV29-1 and J usage is TRBJ2-1; D not certain. The germline V gene encodes CDR1 SQVTM and CDR2 ANQGSEA. The V end was cut by 0 bases, the J end by 10 bases, with 13 bases between. The CDR3 runs 13 residues. CDR3 in amino acids: CSVEDGFSREQFF. The CDR3 region has the DNA TGCAGCGTTGAAGATGGGTTTAGCCGCGAGCAGTTCTTC.

V gene TRBV4-1 combines with J gene TRBJ1-2; D remains unclear. Germline assignment: CDR1 MGHRA and CDR2 YSYEKL. Trimming cost V 0 bases and J 4 bases, with 9 bases left between them. The CDR3 contains 14 residues. The CDR3 is CASSQDSGLYGYTF. As DNA, the CDR3 is TGCGCCAGCAGCCAAGATAGCGGCCTCTATGGCTACACCTTC.

This chain links TRBV28 with TRBJ2-7; the D call may be TRBD1 or TRBD2 (7 bases each). This CDR3 has 14 residues. V gave up 8 bases and J gave up 3 bases, with 17 bases separating them. The germline CDR1 and CDR2 sequences are MDHEN and SYDVKM. DNA of the CDR3: TGTGCCAGCGAAACAGGGGAGGGGATCTACGAGCAGTACTTC. Translated, it gives CASETGEGIYEQYF.

The chain couples TRBV9 to TRBJ2-2, with a weak D call TRBD2 (6 bases). The CDR3 spans 15 residues. With 2 bases removed from V and 4 bases from J, the gap between germline ends came to 12 bases. Germline assignment: CDR1 SGDLS and CDR2 YYNGEE. CDR3 in amino acids: CASSVSTSSTGELFF. The DNA of the CDR3 is TGTGCCAGCAGCGTCTCGACTAGTAGCACCGGGGAGCTGTTTTTT. Drawing the rest from reference TRBV9 and TRBJ2-2, the complete variable domain is DSGVTQTPKHLITATGQRVTLRCSPRSGDLSVYWYQQSLDQGLQFLIQYYNGEERAKGNILERFSAQQFPDLHSELNLSSLELGDSALYFCASSVSTSSTGELFFGEGSRLTVL.

The V gene is TRBV19, the J gene TRBJ1-5, with 9 bases matching TRBD1. Unmatched junction bases numbered 7, after V lost 4 bases and J lost 6 bases. This CDR3 is built from 15 residues. Germline loops: CDR1 LNHDA, CDR2 SQIVND (reference sequence). CDR3 bases: TGTGCCAGTAGTAGCCGGGACAGGGTCCCTCAGCCCCAGCATTTT. Encoded protein: CASSSRDRVPQPQHF.

This clone was seen a single time. This chain links TRBV9 with TRBJ1-3; D is possibly TRBD1 (5 bases). Per germline, CDR1 SGDLS and CDR2 YYNGEE. This CDR3 comprises 14 residues. Trimming cost V 7 bases and J 4 bases, with 15 bases left between them. The CDR3 loop reads CASGQGLHGNTIYF. The CDR3 DNA is TGTGCCAGCGGCCAGGGACTACACGGAAACACCATATATTTT.

With regard to this clone: Other DNA sequences in this sample translate to the same CDR3. V is TRBV9 and J is TRBJ1-2; D is undetermined. Germline CDR1 SGDLS, CDR2 YYNGEE. This CDR3 comprises 13 residues. The V and J ends lost 0 bases and 3 bases respectively, with 6 bases between them. CDR3 sequence reads: CASSVGGDYGYTF. The CDR3 bases are TGTGCCAGCAGCGTAGGTGGGGACTATGGCTACACCTTC. Full variable domain (remainder filled in from reference TRBV9 and TRBJ1-2): DSGVTQTPKHLITATGQRVTLRCSPRSGDLSVYWYQQSLDQGLQFLIQYYNGEERAKGNILERFSAQQFPDLHSELNLSSLELGDSALYFCASSVGGDYGYTFGSGTRLTVV.

The rearrangement joins TRBV4-3 to TRBJ1-6; D not certain. V lost 0 bases, J lost 13 bases, and 10 bases lay in between. From germline, CDR1 is LGHNA and CDR2 YSLEER. CDR3 length: 13 residues. CDR3 amino acids: CASSQESSPPLHF. CDR3 nucleotide sequence: TGCGCCAGCAGCCAAGAATCCAGTCCTCCCCTCCACTTT.

The rearrangement joins TRBV29-1 to TRBJ1-2; possible D gene TRBD1, 5 bases. CDR3 size: 13 residues. In germline, CDR1 is SQVTM, CDR2 ANQGSEA. V lost 6 bases, J lost 8 bases, and 19 bases lay in between. CDR3 bases: TGCAGCGTGAGCACAAGACAGCCCGGGGGCTACACCTTC. Translation: CSVSTRQPGGYTF.

The chain carries TRBV5-4 and TRBJ1-1, with a tentative D call TRBD1 (5 bases). Germline V CDR1 and CDR2: SGHNT, YYREEE (reference sequence). The CDR3 is 16 amino acids. The V end lost 4 bases, the J end lost 1 base, and 17 bases lay between the germline ends. CDR3 sequence: CASSRGGAGGNTEAFF. Written as DNA, the CDR3 is TGTGCCAGCAGCCGGGGGGGAGCAGGCGGGAACACTGAAGCTTTCTTT. Using reference TRBV5-4 and TRBJ1-1 for the parts outside the CDR3, the full variable domain is ETGVTQSPTHLIKTRGQQVTLRCSSQSGHNTVSWYQQALGQGPQFIFQYYREEENGRGNFPPRFSGLQFPNYSSELNVNALELDDSALYLCASSRGGAGGNTEAFFGQGTRLTVV.

This chain uses TRBV28 with TRBJ1-4; TRBD1 agrees at 8 bases. Germline assignment: CDR1 MDHEN and CDR2 SYDVKM. The J segment lost 6 bases and the V segment lost 5 bases, leaving 5 bases of the junction unmatched. The CDR3 has 14 amino acids. The CDR3 loop is CASSQTGQDEKLFF. CDR3 sequence (DNA): TGTGCCAGCAGTCAAACGGGACAGGATGAAAAACTGTTTTTT.

This rearrangement joins TRBV4-3 to TRBJ2-3; D is uncertain. The CDR3 has 13 amino acids. V was trimmed by 0 bases and J by 5 bases, leaving 6 bases between them. In germline, CDR1 is LGHNA, CDR2 YSLEER. This chain's CDR3 is CASSQDWQDTQYF. The DNA of the CDR3 is TGCGCCAGCAGCCAAGATTGGCAAGATACGCAGTATTTT.

This chain uses TRBV19 with TRBJ2-3, with a tentative D call TRBD2 (6 bases). The germline V gene encodes CDR1 LNHDA and CDR2 SQIVND (reference sequence). Trimming stripped 5 bases from V and 1 base from J, with 10 bases between. CDR3 length: 14 residues. The CDR3 loop is CASSQPGGTDTQYF. The DNA for the CDR3 is TGTGCCAGTAGTCAGCCGGGGGGCACAGATACGCAGTATTTT. Looking up the rest from reference TRBV19 and TRBJ2-3 gives the full variable domain: DGGITQSPKYLFRKEGQNVTLSCEQNLNHDAMYWYRQDPGQGLRLIYYSQIVNDFQKGDIAEGYSVSREKKESFPLTVTSAQKNPTAFYLCASSQPGGTDTQYFGPGTRLTVL.

This clone was counted a few times. CDR3: CASSQEGGRYNEQFF. The CDR3 DNA reads TGCGCCAGCAGCCAAGAGGGGGGAAGGTACAATGAGCAGTTCTTC. The J gene is TRBJ2-1, the V gene TRBV4-3, with D perhaps matching TRBD2 (6 bases). V was cut by 0 bases and J by 4 bases, with 10 bases left in between. Germline V lookup: CDR1 LGHNA, CDR2 YSLEER. The CDR3 has 15 residues.

This chain uses TRBV28 with TRBJ2-7; no definite D call. In germline, CDR1 is MDHEN, CDR2 SYDVKM. V was clipped by 4 bases and J by 4 bases, with 8 bases between them. The CDR3 has 12 residues. CDR3 nucleotide sequence: TGTGCCAGCAGTTCCTCGGTTTACGAGCAGTACTTC. It is translated as CASSSSVYEQYF.

This chain links TRBV18 with TRBJ1-5; unclear D gene. This CDR3 comprises 13 residues. The V end lost 6 bases, the J end lost 9 bases, and 15 bases lay between the germline ends. Looked up from germline, CDR1 is KGHSH and CDR2 is LQKENI. This CDR3 is CASSSSETGPQHF. CDR3 nucleotides: TGTGCCAGCTCTTCCAGTGAAACCGGGCCCCAGCATTTT.

The chain joins TRBV2 to TRBJ1-4; no definite D call. CDR3 size: 14 residues. The V end lost 4 bases, the J end lost 3 bases, and 9 bases lay between the germline ends. CDR1 is SNHLY and CDR2 is FYNNEI in the germline V gene. The chain's CDR3 is CASSVSHSNEKLFF. Here the CDR3 DNA reads TGTGCCAGCAGTGTTTCCCATTCTAATGAAAAACTGTTTTTT.

The chain couples TRBV5-6 to TRBJ1-2; no reliable D call. Germline loops: CDR1 SGHDT, CDR2 YYEEEE. CDR3 length: 14 residues. V lost 3 bases, J lost 3 bases, and 12 bases lay in between. The chain's CDR3 is CASSYQTSYYGYTF. Here the CDR3 DNA reads TGTGCCAGCAGCTACCAGACAAGCTACTATGGCTACACCTTC.

The genes are TRBV5-4 and TRBJ1-1; 9 nucleotides align to TRBD1. The CDR3 has 14 amino acids. Trimming cost V 4 bases and J 5 bases; bases outside gene matches: 6. Germline V gives CDR1 SGHNT, CDR2 YYREEE (reference sequence). The CDR3 loop is CASSPDRGRTEAFF. In nucleotides, the CDR3 is TGTGCCAGCAGCCCAGACAGGGGGAGAACTGAAGCTTTCTTT.

The chain combines TRBV4-1 with TRBJ2-3; 10 nucleotides line up with TRBD2. Trimming took 3 bases from V and 5 from J; bases not matched to a gene: 11. Germline assignment: CDR1 MGHRA and CDR2 YSYEKL. The length of the CDR3 is 17 residues. CDR3 sequence: CASSQMRASGSLDTQYF. DNA of the CDR3: TGCGCCAGCAGCCAGATGCGGGCTAGCGGGAGTCTAGATACGCAGTATTTT.

The chain combines TRBV10-3 with TRBJ1-1; D not certain. CDR1 and CDR2 (germline): ENHRY, SYGVKD. The CDR3 runs to 13 residues. Trimming left V 0 bases short and J 5 bases short, with 7 bases between. The CDR3 loop is CAISESAGTEAFF. The CDR3 bases are TGTGCCATCAGTGAGTCGGCGGGGACTGAAGCTTTCTTT.

This sequence joins TRBV5-1 and TRBJ1-2; D ambiguous. Trimming pared 4 bases from V and 4 bases from J, leaving 11 bases between. This CDR3 spans 13 amino acids. CDR1 and CDR2 (germline): SGHRS, YFSETQ. The chain's CDR3 is CASSTDGSYGYTF. In DNA, the CDR3 is TGCGCCAGCAGCACGGACGGGAGCTATGGCTACACCTTC. The full variable domain, its missing parts supplied by reference TRBV5-1 and TRBJ1-2, is KAGVTQTPRYLIKTRGQQVTLSCSPISGHRSVSWYQQTPGQGLQFLFEYFSETQRNKGNFPGRFSGRQFSNSRSEMNVSTLELGDSALYLCASSTDGSYGYTFGSGTRLTVV.

J is TRBJ2-1 and V is TRBV6-6, with 7 bases matching TRBD2. Germline V gives CDR1 MNHNY, CDR2 SVGAGI (reference sequence). V gave up 7 bases and J gave up 0 bases; unmatched junction bases: 9. The CDR3 has 16 amino acids. CDR3 residues: CASTPKGGLSYNEQFF. The DNA for the CDR3 is TGTGCCAGCACCCCCAAGGGAGGGCTCTCCTACAATGAGCAGTTCTTC.

This clone occurred once. The genes are TRBV18 and TRBJ1-2, with no clear D. The CDR3 loop spans 13 amino acids. Germline V gene data show CDR1 as KGHSH and CDR2 as LQKENI. Trimming stripped 2 bases from V and 6 bases from J, with 10 bases between. The CDR3 sequence is CASSPTLDNGYTF. The CDR3 DNA sequence: TGTGCCAGCTCACCAACCCTTGATAATGGCTACACCTTC.

J is TRBJ2-7 and V is TRBV7-8; 9 bases align to TRBD2. The germline V gene encodes CDR1 SGHVS and CDR2 FQNEAQ. The CDR3 has 16 residues. The junction had 5 bases not matched to a gene; V was cut back by 1 base and J by 1 base. CDR3 amino acids: CASSLEGSGSSYEQYF. The CDR3 DNA is TGTGCCAGCAGCTTAGAGGGTAGCGGGAGTTCCTACGAGCAGTACTTC. The full variable domain, with the rest looked up from reference TRBV7-8 and TRBJ2-7, is GAGVSQSPRYKVAKRGQDVALRCDPISGHVSLFWYQQALGQGPEFLTYFQNEAQLDKSGLPSDRFFAERPEGSVSTLKIQRTQQEDSAVYLCASSLEGSGSSYEQYFGPGTRLTVT.

The chain is built from TRBV14 and TRBJ2-3; 9 bases match TRBD1. V lost 8 bases, J lost 6 bases, and 12 bases stayed unmatched. The CDR3 covers 15 residues. Germline V gene sequence: CDR1 SGHDN, CDR2 FVKESK. CDR3 sequence reads: CASFPRDRAVDTQYF. The CDR3 DNA reads TGTGCCAGCTTTCCCCGGGACAGGGCCGTGGATACGCAGTATTTT.